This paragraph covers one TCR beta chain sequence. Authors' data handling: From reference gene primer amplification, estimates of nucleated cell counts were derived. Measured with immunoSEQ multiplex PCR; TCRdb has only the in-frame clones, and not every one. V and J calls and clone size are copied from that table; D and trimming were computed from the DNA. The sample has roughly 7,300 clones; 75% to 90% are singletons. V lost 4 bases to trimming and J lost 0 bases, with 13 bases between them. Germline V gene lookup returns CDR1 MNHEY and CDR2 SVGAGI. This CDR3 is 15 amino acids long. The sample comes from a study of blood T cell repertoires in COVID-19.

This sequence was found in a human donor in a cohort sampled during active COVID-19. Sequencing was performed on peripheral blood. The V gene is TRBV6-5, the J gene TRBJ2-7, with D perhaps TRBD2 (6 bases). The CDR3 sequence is CASSSGTASSYEQYF. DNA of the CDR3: TGTGCCAGCAGTTCCGGGACTGCTAGCTCCTACGAGCAGTACTTC.